The entry below describes one TCR beta chain. What it recognizes is unknown. This specimen belongs to a study of beta chain features in type 1 diabetes. Study findings and constraints: Type 1 diabetes patients had VDJ junctions that carried fewer insertions and more deletions.

In all sorted populations, purity surpassed 95%. CDR1 is SGHTA, CDR2 FQGNSA, per germline. There are 15 residues in the CDR3. The V segment lost 5 bases and the J segment 7 bases; nucleotides outside the gene matches: 11. What was sequenced were expressed TCRB transcripts, since all of the isolated RNA had been reverse transcribed. The protocol was immunoSEQ multiplex PCR, while the TCRdb copy is restricted to in-frame clones and leaves out a portion. The sample contains 900,000 or so clones, about 17% of which appear only once. The chain has TRBV7-2 and TRBJ2-1, with 7 bases identical to TRBD1. The sequence was collected from a woman between 18 and 29 years old in good health. The sequenced material came from naive CD4+ T cells from blood. The CDR3 DNA is TGTGCCAGCAGCATTAGGACAGGTTTGTCGAATGAGCAGTTCTTC. Translating it yields CASSIRTGLSNEQFF.